Each of the 4 T cell receptor beta chains below was sequenced from the same sample in a study of shared T cell receptors in the human thymus. Assay used: immunoSEQ multiplex PCR; TCRdb lists only in-frame clones, some missing. This table holds about 660,000 clones, 70% to 90% found once. Another study also made use of these data, one on human thymus T cells.

The sample was thymocytes. These receptors came from a boy in the first two years of life with a congenital heart defect.

The rearrangement joins TRBV6-1 to TRBJ2-3; D is perhaps TRBD2 (5 bases). This CDR3 has 13 residues. Looked up from germline, CDR1 is MNHNS and CDR2 is SASEGT. V was clipped by 8 bases and J by 2 bases, with 11 bases between them. This CDR3 reads CASYRGTTDTQYF. CDR3 coding DNA: TGTGCCAGCTATCGGGGAACCACAGATACGCAGTATTTT.

The gene calls are TRBV9 and TRBJ1-1; 9 bases agree with TRBD1. V lost 3 bases, J lost 3 bases, and 9 bases stayed unmatched. Germline V gives CDR1 SGDLS, CDR2 YYNGEE. This CDR3 has 16 residues. CDR3 residues: CASSGTRDRVYTEAFF. The CDR3 DNA reads TGTGCCAGCAGCGGGACCCGGGACAGGGTTTACACTGAAGCTTTCTTT. The whole variable domain, filled in from reference TRBV9 and TRBJ1-1, reads DSGVTQTPKHLITATGQRVTLRCSPRSGDLSVYWYQQSLDQGLQFLIQYYNGEERAKGNILERFSAQQFPDLHSELNLSSLELGDSALYFCASSGTRDRVYTEAFFGQGTRLTVV.

This chain links TRBV15 with TRBJ1-3; a possible D gene is TRBD1 (6 bases). The length of the CDR3 is 16 residues. The germline V and J ends were trimmed by 6 bases and 0 bases, with 15 bases remaining between them. Germline V lookup: CDR1 LNHNV, CDR2 YYDKDF (reference sequence). As DNA, the CDR3 is TGTGCCACCAGAACTACAACAGGGAGCTCTGGAAACACCATATATTTT. Protein sequence: CATRTTTGSSGNTIYF.

The chain combines TRBV7-9 with TRBJ2-3; 10 bases match TRBD2. Per the germline V gene, CDR1 is SEHNR and CDR2 is FQNEAQ (reference sequence). The CDR3 length is 18 residues. V lost 4 bases and J lost 2; bases outside the gene matches: 12. CDR3 in amino acids: CASSSPSGRYSHTDTQYF. In DNA form, the CDR3 reads TGTGCCAGCAGCTCACCTAGCGGGAGATATTCACACACAGATACGCAGTATTTT.